This TCR beta chain came from a study of OX40 agonist ivuxolimab in advanced cancers. General study results and limits: Near-lowest levels of clonal expansion characterized partial responders at 0.1-3.0 mg/kg.

In the case of this clone: Antigen: not known.

Here immunoSEQ multiplex PCR was the method, and the copy in TCRdb shows in-frame clones only, minus some. The sample gives about 64,000 clones, less than 90% of which show up once; 0.67% is in the top ten. CDR3 length equals 15 residues. V lost 0 bases and J 5 bases, leaving 13 bases between the germline ends. The V gene's germline CDR1 is MNHEY and CDR2 SMNVEV (reference sequence). Patients were excluded for autoimmune disease history or systemic immunosuppression. The source material was CD4+ or CD8+ T cells sorted from blood, sampled in a trial of the OX40 agonist ivuxolimab. The chain couples TRBV27 to TRBJ2-5; maybe TRBD1 (5 bases). The origin of this receptor is an adult with an advanced solid tumor such as melanoma, head and neck, liver or kidney cancer. As DNA, the CDR3 is TGTGCCAGCAGTTTATCGACAAGGGGCTGGGAGACCCAGTACTTC. It is translated as CASSLSTRGWETQYF.